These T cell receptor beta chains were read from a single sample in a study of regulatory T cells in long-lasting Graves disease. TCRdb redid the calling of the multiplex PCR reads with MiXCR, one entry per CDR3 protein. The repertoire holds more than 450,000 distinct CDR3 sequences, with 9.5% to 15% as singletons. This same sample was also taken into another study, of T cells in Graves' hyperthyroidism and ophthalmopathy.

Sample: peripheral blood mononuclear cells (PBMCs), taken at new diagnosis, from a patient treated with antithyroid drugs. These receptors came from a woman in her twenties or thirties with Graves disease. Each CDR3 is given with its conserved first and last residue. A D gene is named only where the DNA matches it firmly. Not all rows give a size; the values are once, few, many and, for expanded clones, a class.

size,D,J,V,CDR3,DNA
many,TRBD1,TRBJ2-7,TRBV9,CASSAGDRYEQYF,TGTGCCAGCAGCGCAGGGGACAGGTACGAGCAGTACTTC
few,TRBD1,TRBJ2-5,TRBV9,CASSPTRGTGETQYF,TGTGCCAGCAGCCCAACCAGGGGGACGGGAGAGACCCAGTACTTC
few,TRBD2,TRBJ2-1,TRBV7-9,CASSVASGRAFSYNEQFF,TGTGCCAGCAGTGTCGCTAGCGGGAGGGCCTTTTCCTACAATGAGCAGTTCTTC
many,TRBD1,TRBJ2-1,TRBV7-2,CASSLRWDRVANEQFF,TGTGCCAGCAGCCTCAGGTGGGACAGGGTTGCAAATGAGCAGTTCTTC
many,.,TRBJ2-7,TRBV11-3,CASSLDSRDSYEQYF,TGTGCCAGCAGCTTAGACTCTCGGGACTCCTACGAGCAGTACTTC
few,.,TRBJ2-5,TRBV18,CASSTTGRQETQYF,TGTGCCAGCTCTACCACAGGGCGACAAGAGACCCAGTACTTC
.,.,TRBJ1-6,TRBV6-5,CASSYFSGTVQSSYNSPLHF,TGTGCCAGCAGTTACTTTTCGGGTACGGTCCAGAGCTCCTATAATTCACCCCTCCACTTT
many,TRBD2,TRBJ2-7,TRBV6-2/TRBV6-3,CASTSSGSHEQYF,TGTGCCAGCACGAGTAGCGGGAGCCACGAGCAGTACTTC
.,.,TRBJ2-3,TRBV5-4,CASSLAAGRWTDTQYF,TGTGCCAGCAGCTTGGCGGCGGGACGGTGGACAGATACGCAGTATTTT
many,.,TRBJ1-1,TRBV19,CASSSTDNTEAFF,TGTGCCAGTAGTTCGACGGATAACACTGAAGCTTTCTTT
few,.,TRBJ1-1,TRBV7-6,CASSRGEQAFF,TGTGCCAGCAGCCGAGGGGAGCAAGCTTTCTTT
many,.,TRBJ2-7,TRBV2,CASSEDLVREQYF,TGTGCCAGCAGTGAAGATCTTGTGAGGGAGCAGTACTTC
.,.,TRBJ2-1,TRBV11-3,CASTWTPGTGTFDNEQFF,TGTGCCAGCACCTGGACTCCGGGGACCGGGACTTTCGACAATGAGCAGTTCTTC
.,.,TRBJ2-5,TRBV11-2,CASSLDRGVGETQYF,TGTGCCAGCAGCTTAGACCGCGGGGTGGGGGAGACCCAGTACTTC
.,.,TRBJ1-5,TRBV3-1,CASSQDIDQPQHF,TGTGCCAGCAGCCAAGATATTGATCAGCCCCAGCATTTT